The clone carrying this TCR beta chain was seen more than once but under ten times. Its antigen is as yet unknown. TCRdb analysed the reads with MiXCR anew, one entry per CDR3 protein. The sample lists 800,000 to 950,000 distinct CDR3 sequences, less than 35% occurring once. This sample is part of a study of T cell repertoires in cytomegalovirus infection. Study-wide results and limits: Ex vivo, HLA-C-restricted CMV-specific TCR beta clonotypes prevailed over the rest of the response.

The CDR3 has 14 amino acids. The V and J ends lost 6 bases and 5 bases respectively, with 16 bases between them. CDR1 is MNHEY, CDR2 SVGEGT, per germline. The TCR comes from a human donor in good health (CMV status not recorded). Some clones in this sample may be carry-over from other donors' samples. Sample: cultured CD8+ T cells from PBMCs, taken from culture after CMV antigen stimulation. The chain joins TRBV6-2 or TRBV6-3 to TRBJ2-5; perhaps D is TRBD1 or TRBD2 (6 bases each). CDR3 coding DNA: TGTGCCAGCAGATCCGCCGGGGGCCCGGAGACCCAGTACTTC. Encoded protein: CASRSAGGPETQYF.